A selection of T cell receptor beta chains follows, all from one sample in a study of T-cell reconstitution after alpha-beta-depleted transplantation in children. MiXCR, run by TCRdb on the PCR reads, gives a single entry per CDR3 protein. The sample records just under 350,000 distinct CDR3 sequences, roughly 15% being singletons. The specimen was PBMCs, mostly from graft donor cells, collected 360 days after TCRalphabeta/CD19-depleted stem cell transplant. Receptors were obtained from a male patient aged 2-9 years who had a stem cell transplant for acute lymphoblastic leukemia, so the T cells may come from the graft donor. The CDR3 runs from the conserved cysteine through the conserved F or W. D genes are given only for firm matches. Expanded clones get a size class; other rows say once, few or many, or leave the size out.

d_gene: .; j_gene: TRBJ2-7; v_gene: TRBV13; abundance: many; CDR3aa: CASSSETHNEQYF; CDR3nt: TGTGCCAGCAGCTCCGAGACTCATAACGAGCAGTACTTC
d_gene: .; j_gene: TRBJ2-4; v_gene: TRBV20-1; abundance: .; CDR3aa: CSASQPTVAKNIQYF; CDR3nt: TGCAGTGCTAGCCAACCGACTGTAGCCAAAAACATTCAGTACTTC
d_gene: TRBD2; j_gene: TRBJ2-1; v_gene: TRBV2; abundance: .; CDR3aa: CASSPHGLAGGSVAYNEQFF; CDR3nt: TGTGCCAGCAGTCCTCATGGACTAGCGGGAGGTTCGGTCGCCTACAATGAGCAGTTCTTC
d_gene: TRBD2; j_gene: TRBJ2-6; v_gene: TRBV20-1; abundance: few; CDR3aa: CSASTGRASGANVLTF; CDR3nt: TGCAGTGCTAGTACCGGGAGGGCCTCTGGGGCCAACGTCCTGACTTTC
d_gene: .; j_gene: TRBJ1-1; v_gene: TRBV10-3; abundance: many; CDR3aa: CAISELGNTEAFF; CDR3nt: TGTGCCATCAGTGAGTTGGGCAACACTGAAGCTTTCTTT
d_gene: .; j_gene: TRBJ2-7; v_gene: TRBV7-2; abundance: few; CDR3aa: CASSSPGRDPYEQYF; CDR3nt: TGTGCCAGCAGCTCCCCGGGGAGAGACCCCTACGAGCAGTACTTC
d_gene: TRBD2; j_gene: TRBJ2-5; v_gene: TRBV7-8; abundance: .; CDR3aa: CASSYTSGSGETQYF; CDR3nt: TGTGCCAGCAGTTACACGAGCGGGAGCGGAGAGACCCAGTACTTC
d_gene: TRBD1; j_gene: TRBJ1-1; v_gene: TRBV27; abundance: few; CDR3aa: CASSQQGTNTEAFF; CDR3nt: TGTGCCAGCAGCCAACAGGGGACGAACACTGAAGCTTTCTTT
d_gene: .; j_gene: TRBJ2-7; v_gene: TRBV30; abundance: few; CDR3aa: CAWRDGAYEQYF; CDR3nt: TGTGCCTGGAGAGACGGTGCCTACGAGCAGTACTTC
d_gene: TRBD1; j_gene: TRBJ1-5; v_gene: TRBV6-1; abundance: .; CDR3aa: CASSEAQGERYSNQPQHF; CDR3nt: TGTGCCAGCAGTGAAGCACAGGGGGAACGATATAGCAATCAGCCCCAGCATTTT
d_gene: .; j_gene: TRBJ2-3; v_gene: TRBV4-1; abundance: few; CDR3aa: CASSSMRTDTQYF; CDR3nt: TGCGCCAGCAGCTCGATGAGGACAGATACGCAGTATTTT
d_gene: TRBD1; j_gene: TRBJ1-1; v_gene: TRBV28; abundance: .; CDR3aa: CASSVQGDAEAFF; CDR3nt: TGTGCCAGCAGTGTTCAGGGGGACGCTGAAGCTTTCTTT
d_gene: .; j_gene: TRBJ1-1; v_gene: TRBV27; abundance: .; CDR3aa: CASSLSKGDLNTEAFF; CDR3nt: TGTGCCAGCAGTTTATCGAAAGGGGACTTGAACACTGAAGCTTTCTTT
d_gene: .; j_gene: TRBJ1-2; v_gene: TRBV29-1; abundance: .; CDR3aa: CSVYRYYGYTF; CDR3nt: TGCAGCGTCTACAGGTACTATGGCTACACCTTC
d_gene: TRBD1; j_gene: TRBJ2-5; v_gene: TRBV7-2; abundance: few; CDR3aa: CASSRTTGGGWETQYF; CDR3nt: TGTGCCAGCAGCCGGACGACAGGGGGCGGTTGGGAGACCCAGTACTTC
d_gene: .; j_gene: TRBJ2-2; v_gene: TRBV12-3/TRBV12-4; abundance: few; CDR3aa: CASSLLGGQPNTGELFF; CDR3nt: TGTGCCAGCAGTTTATTGGGCGGCCAACCGAACACCGGGGAGCTGTTTTTT
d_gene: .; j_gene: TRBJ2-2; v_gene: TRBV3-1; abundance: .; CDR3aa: CASSQDLRSSPNTGELFF; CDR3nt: TGTGCCAGCAGCCAAGATCTTCGGTCCTCCCCGAACACCGGGGAGCTGTTTTTT
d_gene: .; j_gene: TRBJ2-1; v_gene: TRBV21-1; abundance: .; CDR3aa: CASSPGLLSSSHPYTPSNDEQFF; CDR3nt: TGTGCCAGCAGTCCGGGACTACTAAGCTCCTCTCATCCCTATACTCCCTCTAATGATGAGCAGTTCTTC
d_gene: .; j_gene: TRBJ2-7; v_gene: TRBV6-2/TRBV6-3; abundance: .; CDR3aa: CASSSVGEGPYEQYF; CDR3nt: TGTGCCAGCAGTTCGGTCGGTGAGGGCCCCTACGAGCAGTACTTC
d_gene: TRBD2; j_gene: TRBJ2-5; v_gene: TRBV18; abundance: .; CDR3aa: CASSPTGLAGVLMKETQYF; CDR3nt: TGTGCCAGCTCACCTACTGGACTAGCGGGAGTTCTAATGAAAGAGACCCAGTACTTC
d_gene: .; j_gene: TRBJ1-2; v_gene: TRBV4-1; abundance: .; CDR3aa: CASSQGSIRGTVDYGYTF; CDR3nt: TGCGCCAGCAGCCAAGGTTCAATCCGGGGGACCGTCGACTATGGCTACACCTTC
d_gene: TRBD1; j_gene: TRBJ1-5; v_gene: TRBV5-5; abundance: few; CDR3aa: CASSLVGQNQPQHF; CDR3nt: TGTGCCAGCAGCTTGGTGGGACAGAATCAGCCCCAGCATTTT
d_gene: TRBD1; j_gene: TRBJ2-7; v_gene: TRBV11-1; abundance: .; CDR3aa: CASSPGWTGGRFYEQYF; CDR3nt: TGTGCCAGCAGCCCCGGGTGGACAGGGGGCAGATTCTACGAGCAGTACTTC
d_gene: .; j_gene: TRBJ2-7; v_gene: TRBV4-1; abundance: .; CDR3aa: CASSQGSGSGYEQYF; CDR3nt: TGCGCCAGCAGCCAAGGATCCGGTAGCGGCTACGAGCAGTACTTC
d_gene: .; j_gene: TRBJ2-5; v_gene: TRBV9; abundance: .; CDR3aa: CASSVGPHSVLGTQYF; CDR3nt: TGTGCCAGCAGCGTAGGTCCCCATAGCGTGCTAGGGACCCAGTACTTC
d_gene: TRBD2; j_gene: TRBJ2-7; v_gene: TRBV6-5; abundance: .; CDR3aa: CASSQREATYEQYF; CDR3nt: TGTGCCAGCAGCCAACGGGAGGCCACCTACGAGCAGTACTTC
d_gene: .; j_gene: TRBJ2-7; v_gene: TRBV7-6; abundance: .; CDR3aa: CASSSGTGRGVQYF; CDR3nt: TGTGCCAGCAGCTCCGGGACTGGCCGAGGGGTGCAGTACTTC
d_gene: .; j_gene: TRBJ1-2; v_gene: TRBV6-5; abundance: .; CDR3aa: CASSPTGPTFGYTF; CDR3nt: TGTGCCAGCAGCCCTACCGGTCCCACTTTCGGCTACACCTTC
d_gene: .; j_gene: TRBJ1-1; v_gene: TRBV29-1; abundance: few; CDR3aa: CSGTPMNTEAFF; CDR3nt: TGCAGCGGAACACCTATGAACACTGAAGCTTTCTTT
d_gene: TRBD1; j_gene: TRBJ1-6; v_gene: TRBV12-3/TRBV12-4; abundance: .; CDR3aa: CASSSGQGVNSPLHF; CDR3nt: TGTGCCAGCAGTTCCGGACAGGGTGTAAACTCACCCCTCCACTTT
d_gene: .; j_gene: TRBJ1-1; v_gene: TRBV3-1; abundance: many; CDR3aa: CASSPMTGIEAFF; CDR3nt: TGTGCCAGCAGCCCCATGACAGGAATTGAAGCTTTCTTT
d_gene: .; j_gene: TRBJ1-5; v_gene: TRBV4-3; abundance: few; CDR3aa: CASSPNHRVGSQPQHF; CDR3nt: TGCGCCAGCAGCCCCAATCACAGGGTTGGGAGTCAGCCCCAGCATTTT
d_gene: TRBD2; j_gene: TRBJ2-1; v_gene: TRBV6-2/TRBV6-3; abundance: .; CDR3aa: CASRHSLAGVNEQFF; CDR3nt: TGTGCCAGCAGACACTCGCTAGCGGGAGTGAATGAGCAGTTCTTC
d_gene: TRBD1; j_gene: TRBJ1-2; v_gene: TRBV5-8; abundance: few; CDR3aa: CASSLAPTGFYGYTF; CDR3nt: TGTGCCAGCAGCTTGGCCCCGACAGGGTTCTATGGCTACACCTTC
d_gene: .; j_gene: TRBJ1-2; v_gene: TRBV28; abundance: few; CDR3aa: CASSPGTYGYTF; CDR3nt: TGTGCCAGCAGTCCTGGGACCTATGGCTACACCTTC
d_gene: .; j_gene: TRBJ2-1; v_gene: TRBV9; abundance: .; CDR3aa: CASSVAPTWEQFF; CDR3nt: TGTGCCAGCAGCGTAGCCCCCACGTGGGAGCAGTTCTTC
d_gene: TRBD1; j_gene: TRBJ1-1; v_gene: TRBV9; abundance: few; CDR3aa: CASSVGTGGWAEAFF; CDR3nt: TGTGCCAGCAGCGTAGGGACAGGGGGCTGGGCTGAAGCTTTCTTT
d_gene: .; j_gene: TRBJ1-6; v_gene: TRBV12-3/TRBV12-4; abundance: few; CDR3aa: CASSLAHAKNSPLHF; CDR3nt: TGTGCCAGCAGTTTAGCCCACGCCAAGAATTCACCCCTCCACTTT
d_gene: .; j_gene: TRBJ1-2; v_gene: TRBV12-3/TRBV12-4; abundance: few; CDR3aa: CASSLGWGGYTF; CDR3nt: TGTGCCAGCAGTTTAGGCTGGGGTGGCTACACCTTC
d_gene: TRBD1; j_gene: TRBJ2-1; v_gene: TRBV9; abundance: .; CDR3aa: CASTLGGAPYNEQFF; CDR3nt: TGTGCCAGCACCTTAGGGGGCGCACCCTACAATGAGCAGTTCTTC
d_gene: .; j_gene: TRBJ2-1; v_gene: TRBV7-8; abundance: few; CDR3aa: CASSLTWTTRDEQFF; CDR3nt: TGTGCCAGCAGCTTAACTTGGACAACCCGAGATGAGCAGTTCTTC
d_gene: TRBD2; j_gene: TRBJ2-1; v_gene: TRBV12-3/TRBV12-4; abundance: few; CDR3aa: CASSFRGLATNEQFF; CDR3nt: TGTGCCAGCAGTTTTAGGGGACTAGCGACGAATGAGCAGTTCTTC
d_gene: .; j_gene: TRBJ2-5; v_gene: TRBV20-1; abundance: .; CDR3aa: CSARGALTETQYF; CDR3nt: TGCAGTGCTAGGGGGGCACTTACAGAGACCCAGTACTTC
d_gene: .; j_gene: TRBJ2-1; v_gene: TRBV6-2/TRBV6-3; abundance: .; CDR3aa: CASSYSTGTTYNEQFF; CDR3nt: TGTGCCAGCAGTTACAGCACAGGGACCACCTACAATGAGCAGTTCTTC
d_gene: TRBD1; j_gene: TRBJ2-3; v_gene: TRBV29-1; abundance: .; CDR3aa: CSVRRDSPTDTQYF; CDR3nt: TGCAGCGTCCGCAGGGACAGCCCCACAGATACGCAGTATTTT
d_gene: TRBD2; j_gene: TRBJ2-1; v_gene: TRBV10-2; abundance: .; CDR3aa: CASSEWLAVYNEQFF; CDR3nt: TGCGCCAGCAGTGAGTGGCTAGCGGTGTACAATGAGCAGTTCTTC
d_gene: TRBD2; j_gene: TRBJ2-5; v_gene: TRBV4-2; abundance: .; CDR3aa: CASSQGPGLRETQYF; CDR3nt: TGTGCCAGCAGCCAAGGACCGGGACTAAGGGAGACCCAGTACTTC
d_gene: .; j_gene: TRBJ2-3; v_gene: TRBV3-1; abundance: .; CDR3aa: CASSHLFEDTQYF; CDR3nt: TGTGCCAGCAGTCACCTTTTCGAAGATACGCAGTATTTT
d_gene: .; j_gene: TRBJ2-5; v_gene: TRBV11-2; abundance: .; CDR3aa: CASSLEWGWRVFETQYF; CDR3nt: TGTGCCAGCAGCTTAGAGTGGGGATGGCGGGTGTTCGAGACCCAGTACTTC
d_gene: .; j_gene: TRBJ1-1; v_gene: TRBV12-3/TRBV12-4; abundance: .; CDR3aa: CASSLLGTEAFF; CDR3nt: TGTGCCAGCAGTTTACTGGGGACTGAAGCTTTCTTT
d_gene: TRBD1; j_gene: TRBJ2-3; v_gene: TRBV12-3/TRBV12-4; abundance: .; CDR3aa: CASRLRTGDTDTQYF; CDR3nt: TGTGCCAGCAGGCTACGGACAGGAGACACAGATACGCAGTATTTT
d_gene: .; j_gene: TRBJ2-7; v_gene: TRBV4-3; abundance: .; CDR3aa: CASSQDRTAVYEQYF; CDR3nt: TGCGCCAGCAGCCAAGATCGGACGGCTGTCTACGAGCAGTACTTC
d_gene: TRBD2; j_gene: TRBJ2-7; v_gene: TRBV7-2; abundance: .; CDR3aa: CASSLKAGDSYEQYF; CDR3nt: TGTGCCAGCAGCTTAAAGGCGGGAGATAGCTACGAGCAGTACTTC
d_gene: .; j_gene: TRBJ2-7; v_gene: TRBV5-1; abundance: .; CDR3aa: CASRDRGLTYEQYF; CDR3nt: TGCGCCAGCAGGGACCGGGGCCTTACCTACGAGCAGTACTTC
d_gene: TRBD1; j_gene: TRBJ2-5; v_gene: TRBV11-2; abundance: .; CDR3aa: CASSLGQGGRTQYF; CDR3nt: TGTGCCAGCAGCTTGGGACAGGGGGGTAGGACCCAGTACTTC
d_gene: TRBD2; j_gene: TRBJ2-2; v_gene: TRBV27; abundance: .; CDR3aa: CASSLSVSGSEVYTGELFF; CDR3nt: TGTGCCAGCAGTTTATCCGTTAGCGGGAGTGAGGTATACACCGGGGAGCTGTTTTTT
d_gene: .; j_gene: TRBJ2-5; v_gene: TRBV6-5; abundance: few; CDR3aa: CASSYREGGETQYF; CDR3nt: TGTGCCAGCAGTTACAGGGAAGGAGGGGAGACCCAGTACTTC
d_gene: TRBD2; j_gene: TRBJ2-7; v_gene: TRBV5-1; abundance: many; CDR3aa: CASSLVAGGNYEQYF; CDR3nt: TGCGCCAGCAGCTTGGTAGCGGGAGGTAATTACGAGCAGTACTTC
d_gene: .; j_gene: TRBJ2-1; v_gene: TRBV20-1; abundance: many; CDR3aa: CSAKGEGADYNEQFF; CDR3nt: TGCAGTGCGAAAGGGGAGGGGGCAGACTACAATGAGCAGTTCTTC